These 17 T cell receptor beta chains were sequenced from one sample in a study of a mutant IDH1 vaccine in newly diagnosed glioma. Libraries were prepared by immunoSEQ multiplex PCR; TCRdb keeps only in-frame clonotypes and omits some of them. The data hold roughly 120,000 clones, with just under 80% observed a single time. Time point denoted: week 11, during vaccination. Doses comprised 300 ug of mutant IDH1 20-mer peptide each, plus topical imiquimod. Antigens of these TCRs are unknown. Sequences were derived from PBMCs, sampled from a glioma patient whose treatment included an IDH1 peptide vaccine. The receptors stem from a man aged 40-49 years with glioma.

J is TRBJ2-7 and V is TRBV30; D call uncertain. Germline lookup yields CDR1 GTSNPN and CDR2 SVGIG (reference sequence). Trimming took off 8 bases at V and 3 bases at J, with 8 bases between the two ends. The CDR3 sequence is 10 residues long. The CDR3 coding sequence is TGTGCCGTGGGCGACTACGAGCAGTACTTC. This encodes CAVGDYEQYF. The variable domain in full, completed from reference TRBV30 and TRBJ2-7, reads SQTIHQWPATLVQPVGSPLSLECTVEGTSNPNLYWYRQAAGRGLQLLFYSVGIGQISSEVPQNLSASRPQDRQFILSSKKLLLSDSGFYLCAVGDYEQYFGPGTRLTVT.

This chain joins TRBV27 and TRBJ2-3, with 10 bases fitting TRBD2. The CDR3 runs to 14 residues. Trimming cost V 5 bases and J 11 bases; bases outside gene matches: 10. Germline CDR1 and CDR2: MNHEY and SMNVEV (reference sequence). This CDR3 is CASSLILPSGGQYF. The CDR3 nucleotides read TGTGCCAGCAGTCTCATCTTACCTAGCGGGGGGCAGTATTTT.

This clone was seen a few times. The CDR3 spells CSVERVANTGELFF. The DNA for the CDR3 is TGCAGCGTTGAAAGGGTAGCGAACACCGGGGAGCTGTTTTTT. The chain links TRBV29-1 to TRBJ2-2; no reliable D call. V was trimmed by 2 bases and J by 0 bases, leaving 7 bases between them. Germline V gene sequence: CDR1 SQVTM, CDR2 ANQGSEA. The CDR3 runs to 14 residues.

V is TRBV27 and J is TRBJ2-7; the D is unclear. Trimming left V 5 bases short and J 1 base short, with 9 bases between. The CDR3 extends over 13 amino acids. Germline values: CDR1 MNHEY, CDR2 SMNVEV (reference sequence). The CDR3 bases are TGTGCCAGCAGTCTGGCTTTATCCTACGAGCAGTACTTC. Its translation: CASSLALSYEQYF.

This chain joins TRBV7-2 and TRBJ2-5; D uncertain. CDR3 length: 12 amino acids. Germline V gene data show CDR1 as SGHTA and CDR2 as FQGNSA. V shed 4 bases and J shed 2 bases, with 5 bases lying between them. CDR3: CASSWVQETQYF. The CDR3 DNA reads TGTGCCAGCAGCTGGGTTCAAGAGACCCAGTACTTC.

The chain carries TRBV27 and TRBJ2-1; D possibly corresponds to TRBD2 (6 bases). CDR3 length equals 13 residues. Germline CDR1 MNHEY, CDR2 SMNVEV (reference sequence). The V end was cut by 0 bases, the J end by 8 bases, with 8 bases between. CDR3 in amino acids: CASSLSRGDEQFF. The DNA of the CDR3 is TGTGCCAGCAGTTTATCGCGGGGCGATGAGCAGTTCTTC.

This clone was counted a single time. At the DNA level, this CDR3 is encoded by other sequences in the same sample as well. The chain has TRBV5-1 and TRBJ2-3, with D tentatively TRBD1 or TRBD2 (6 bases each). Germline CDR1 SGHRS, CDR2 YFSETQ. The CDR3 contains 15 residues. V lost 0 bases, J lost 3 bases, and 11 bases lay in between. This CDR3 reads CASSLEGGRTDTQYF. CDR3 nucleotide sequence: TGCGCCAGCAGCTTGGAGGGGGGAAGGACAGATACGCAGTATTTT.

This rearrangement joins TRBV5-1 to TRBJ2-2, with 8 bases aligning to TRBD1. Germline V gives CDR1 SGHRS, CDR2 YFSETQ. V lost 3 bases, J lost 1 base, and 8 bases stayed unmatched. The CDR3 totals 17 residues. CDR3 protein: CASSSTPGQVNTGELFF. The CDR3 coding sequence is TGCGCCAGCAGCTCTACACCGGGACAGGTGAACACCGGGGAGCTGTTTTTT.

The V call is TRBV13, the J call TRBJ2-7; no clear D. This CDR3 region has 11 residues. V lost 0 bases and J 3 bases, leaving 0 bases between the germline ends. The germline gives CDR1 PRHDT, CDR2 FYEKMQ (reference sequence). The CDR3 DNA is TGTGCCAGCAGCTTAGGCTACGAGCAGTACTTC. Translation: CASSLGYEQYF.

This clone came up once. The chain links TRBV28 to TRBJ2-7; D is ambiguous. V lost 6 bases to trimming and J lost 0 bases, with 12 bases between them. Germline V gene lookup returns CDR1 MDHEN and CDR2 SYDVKM. The CDR3 runs 14 residues. The CDR3 DNA is TGTGCCAGCAGATTGACAAGCCTCTCCTACGAGCAGTACTTC. It codes for CASRLTSLSYEQYF.

The chain links TRBV28 to TRBJ2-3; no clear D. There are 12 residues in the CDR3. Germline-derived CDR1 and CDR2 are MDHEN and SYDVKM. The V end was cut by 3 bases, the J end by 4 bases, with 5 bases between. This CDR3 reads CASSLGPDTQYF. The CDR3 nucleotides are TGTGCCAGCAGTTTGGGTCCAGATACGCAGTATTTT.

The genes are TRBV7-2 and TRBJ2-7; 7 nucleotides line up with TRBD2. With 5 bases clipped from V and 5 bases from J, the junction kept 12 bases outside the gene matches. The CDR3 length is 15 residues. The germline V gene has CDR1 SGHTA and CDR2 FQGNSA. The CDR3 DNA reads as TGTGCCAGCAGCCCGTTCCCGCGGGAGAGTGACGAGCAGTACTTC. Its protein is CASSPFPRESDEQYF.

The sample holds a few counts of this clone. The chain uses TRBV11-2 and TRBJ1-4; the match to TRBD1 covers 8 bases. The CDR3 covers 14 residues. The trim removed 5 bases at V and 8 bases at J, leaving 7 bases unmatched. Germline V gene data show CDR1 as SGHAT and CDR2 as FQNNGV. The CDR3 here is CASSKTGDGEKLFF. The CDR3, as DNA: TGTGCCAGCAGCAAGACAGGGGACGGAGAAAAACTGTTTTTT.

J is TRBJ2-2 and V is TRBV15; D tentatively reads TRBD1 or TRBD2 (8 bases each). CDR3 length: 21 residues. Germline-derived CDR1 and CDR2 are LNHNV and YYDKDF (reference sequence). Trimming removed 5 bases from V and 4 bases from J, with 32 bases in between. CDR3 nucleotide sequence: TGTGCCACCAGCGGCCGTGACAGGGGCTACGGGACTAGGCGAGGCACCGGGGAGCTGTTTTTT. It yields the protein CATSGRDRGYGTRRGTGELFF.

V gene TRBV11-2 combines with J gene TRBJ1-3; D not certain. The V gene lost 4 bases and the J gene lost 0 bases, with 13 bases spanning the gap. This CDR3 contains 16 residues. Germline CDR1 is SGHAT and CDR2 is FQNNGV. The DNA of the CDR3 is TGTGCCAGCAGCTCACTTTTGGAAGTCTCTGGAAACACCATATATTTT. Translated: CASSSLLEVSGNTIYF.

V is TRBV29-1 and J is TRBJ2-3; TRBD1 or TRBD2 may be the D gene (6 bases each). Germline assignment: CDR1 SQVTM and CDR2 ANQGSEA. Trimming stripped 6 bases from V and 4 bases from J, with 14 bases between. This CDR3 spans 13 amino acids. CDR3 protein: CSVVPGAADTQYF. CDR3 sequence (DNA): TGCAGCGTCGTCCCGGGGGCGGCAGATACGCAGTATTTT.

The chain is built from TRBV5-1 and TRBJ2-3; maybe TRBD2 (6 bases). V was pared by 0 bases and J by 2 bases, with 16 bases between. This CDR3 region has 17 residues. Germline CDR1 is SGHRS and CDR2 is YFSETQ. CDR3 residues: CASSLALGAGNTDTQYF. The CDR3 coding sequence is TGCGCCAGCAGCTTGGCGCTTGGGGCGGGGAACACAGATACGCAGTATTTT.